This TCR beta chain is drawn from a study of blood T cell repertoires in COVID-19. In the study overall: Sites across the United States, Italy and Spain contributed samples from acute and convalescent COVID-19. Nucleic acid was either cDNA or gDNA, and it came from T cells, B-cell-depleted T cells, or PBMCs.

Measured with immunoSEQ multiplex PCR; TCRdb has only the in-frame clones, and not every one. This table has about 340,000 clones, 80% to 90% appearing once. The Seattle patients joined while their infection was active and were tracked longitudinally afterward. The CDR3 spans 15 residues. The V gene end was trimmed by 0 bases and the J gene end by 4 bases; junction bases not matched to a gene: 3. Germline V lookup: CDR1 LGHNT, CDR2 FRNRAP. The receptor was isolated from a woman in her forties or fifties with COVID-19, enrolled during active disease. The sequenced sample was peripheral blood. The chain links TRBV12-5 to TRBJ1-1; 9 bases are a match to TRBD1. The CDR3 DNA is TGTGCTAGTGGTTTGGTTGACAGGGGGATCACTGAAGCTTTCTTT. Translating it yields CASGLVDRGITEAFF.